This TCR beta chain was sequenced for a study of blood T cell repertoires in COVID-19. As handled by the study authors: Using reference gene primer amplification, nucleated cell counts were estimated. The method was immunoSEQ multiplex PCR; TCRdb's version includes in-frame clones alone and lacks a portion of them. V and J calls and clone size are given by that table; D and trimming were obtained from the DNA. The data contain over 100,000 clones, around four fifths of them singletons. The V segment lost 6 bases and the J segment 5 bases; nucleotides outside the gene matches: 4. Germline V CDR1 and CDR2: SGHAT, FQNNGV. The length of the CDR3 is 13 residues.

The clonotype was recovered from a man aged 65 to 85 with acute or convalescent COVID-19. The chain couples TRBV11-2 to TRBJ2-1; 7 bases line up with TRBD2. Material: peripheral blood. The CDR3 sequence: CASSQGTNNEQFF. In nucleotides, the CDR3 is TGTGCCAGCAGTCAAGGGACTAACAATGAGCAGTTCTTC.